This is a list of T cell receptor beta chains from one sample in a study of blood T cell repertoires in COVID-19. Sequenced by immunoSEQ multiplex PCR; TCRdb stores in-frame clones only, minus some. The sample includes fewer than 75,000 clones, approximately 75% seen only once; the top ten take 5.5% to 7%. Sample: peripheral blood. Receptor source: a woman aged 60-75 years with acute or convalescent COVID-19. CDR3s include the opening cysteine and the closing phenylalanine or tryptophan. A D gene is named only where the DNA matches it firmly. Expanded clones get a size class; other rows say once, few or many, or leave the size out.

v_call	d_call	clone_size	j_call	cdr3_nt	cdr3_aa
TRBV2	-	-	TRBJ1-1	TGTGCCAGCAGTGCCGGGAAGCCTGAAGCTTTCTTT	CASSAGKPEAFF
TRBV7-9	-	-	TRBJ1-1	TGTGCCAGCAGCTCCGGACAGATCACTGAAGCTTTCTTT	CASSSGQITEAFF
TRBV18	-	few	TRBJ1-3	TGTGCCAGCTCTCAAAGTGGTACTTACTCTGGAAACACCATATATTTT	CASSQSGTYSGNTIYF
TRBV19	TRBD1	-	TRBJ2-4	TGTGCCAGTAGTATAGGGACAGGTATAAACATTCAGTACTTC	CASSIGTGINIQYF
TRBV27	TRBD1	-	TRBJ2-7	TGTGCCAGCAGCCTTGACCGGGACAGGGACCCCTACGAGCAGTACTTC	CASSLDRDRDPYEQYF
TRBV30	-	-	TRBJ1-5	TGTGCCTGCCGGACGGGGGGTAATAGCAATCAGCCCCAGCATTTT	CACRTGGNSNQPQHF
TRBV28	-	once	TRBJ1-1	TGTGCCAGCAGTTCGCCAGCAACAGGGTCAACTGAAGCTTTCTTT	CASSSPATGSTEAFF
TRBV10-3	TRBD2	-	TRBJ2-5	TGTGCCATCAGTGCACGTAGCGGGGGCGCCCAGGAGACCCAGTACTTC	CAISARSGGAQETQYF
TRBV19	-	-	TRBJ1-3	TGTGCCAGTAGTACCCCGGGGTCGACTGGAAACACCATATATTTT	CASSTPGSTGNTIYF
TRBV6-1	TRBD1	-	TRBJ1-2	TGTGCCAGCAGTGAAATCGGACAGGGGGCTTGGGGCTACACCTTC	CASSEIGQGAWGYTF
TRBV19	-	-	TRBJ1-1	TGTGCCAGTAGTGGAGGGATCATGAACACTGAAGCTTTCTTT	CASSGGIMNTEAFF
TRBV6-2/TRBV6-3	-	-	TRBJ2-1	TGTGCCAGCAGCAAACAGCTCAATGAGCAGTTCTTC	CASSKQLNEQFF
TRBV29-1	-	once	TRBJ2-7	TGCAGCGTTGAAGGAGGGCGGTACGAGCAGTACTTC	CSVEGGRYEQYF
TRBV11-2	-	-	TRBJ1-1	TGTGCCAGCAGCTTAGTCGGACAGCCAAAAGCTTTCTTT	CASSLVGQPKAFF
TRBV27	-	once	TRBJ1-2	TGTGCCAGCAGTCACGCTCGGGGGGTAGGAGGTGGCTACACCTTC	CASSHARGVGGGYTF